Below are 26 T cell receptor beta chains sequenced from a single sample in a study of Tregs in tolerant kidney transplant recipients. Clones were read by immunoSEQ multiplex PCR, and TCRdb kept only the in-frame ones, dropping some. Among approximately 82,000 clones listed, 93% were seen once. Mixed chimerism was transient after nonmyeloablative marrow transplants from related graft donors. The sample here was CD4+ T cells from blood (PBMCs), taken 12 months after the transplant. These receptors came from a human patient who received a combined kidney and bone marrow transplant. Some T cells may trace back to the graft donor.

The chain employs TRBV19 and TRBJ2-1; TRBD2 matches at 14 bases. The CDR3 contains 15 residues. CDR1 is LNHDA and CDR2 is SQIVND in the germline V gene (reference sequence). The V gene end was trimmed by 4 bases and the J gene end by 10 bases; junction bases not matched to a gene: 6. The CDR3 loop reads CASSKTSGGAREQFF. CDR3 nucleotide sequence: TGTGCCAGTAGTAAGACTAGCGGGGGGGCCCGGGAGCAGTTCTTC.

The chain is built from TRBV11-3 and TRBJ2-2, with 10 bases that match TRBD2. The CDR3 totals 19 residues. J was trimmed by 4 bases and V by 5 bases; bases with no gene match: 16. CDR1 is SGHNT, CDR2 YENEEA, per germline. The CDR3 bases are TGTGCCAGCAGCCCAACCCTAGCGGGAGTATTCAAGGGCACCGGGGAGCTGTTTTTT. This codes for CASSPTLAGVFKGTGELFF.

The chain joins TRBV11-3 to TRBJ2-3; D is perhaps TRBD2 (7 bases). Germline assignment: CDR1 SGHNT and CDR2 YENEEA. The V end lost 5 bases, the J end lost 1 base, and 16 bases lay between the germline ends. The CDR3 has 16 residues. CDR3 loop: CASSPSRGAGTDTQYF. DNA of the CDR3: TGTGCCAGCAGCCCCAGCCGGGGGGCCGGCACAGATACGCAGTATTTT.

V and J are TRBV10-3 and TRBJ1-1, with D maybe TRBD1 (6 bases). Germline CDR1 ENHRY, CDR2 SYGVKD. The CDR3 is 12 amino acids. V was clipped by 11 bases and J by 5 bases, with 15 bases between them. The CDR3 loop is CAHGRGSTEAFF. CDR3 bases: TGTGCCCACGGAAGGGGGTCGACTGAAGCTTTCTTT.

This chain uses TRBV27 with TRBJ2-7; D gene ambiguous. CDR3 length equals 16 residues. Trimming cost V 5 bases and J 1 base, with 18 bases left between them. The germline V gene has CDR1 MNHEY and CDR2 SMNVEV (reference sequence). The CDR3 DNA sequence: TGTGCCAGCAGTGCGGAATTATCCTGGCCTTCCTACGAGCAGTACTTC. It yields the protein CASSAELSWPSYEQYF.

The chain carries TRBV28 and TRBJ1-4; 8 nucleotides line up with TRBD1. This CDR3 has 13 amino acids. Trimming cost V 7 bases and J 6 bases; bases outside gene matches: 4. Germline assignment: CDR1 MDHEN and CDR2 SYDVKM. DNA of the CDR3: TGTGCCAGCAACTGGGGACAGGATGAAAAACTGTTTTTT. Encoded protein: CASNWGQDEKLFF.

As for this clone: An end of the junction does not agree with germline; a read error may underlie this. Other DNA sequences in this sample translate to the same CDR3. The chain links TRBV2 to TRBJ1-6; TRBD1 matches 7 bases. The CDR3 is made up of 14 amino acids. Germline V gene lookup returns CDR1 SNHLY and CDR2 FYNNEI. The DNA for the CDR3 is TGTGCCAACGGGGACAGCTCCTATAATTCCCCCCTCCACTTT. It is translated as CANGDSSYNSPLHF.

Turning to this clone: The junction does not match germline at one end; this may be a read error. Within the sample, other DNA sequences also encode this same CDR3. The chain combines TRBV30 with TRBJ1-6; weak D call: TRBD1 (5 bases). The germline V gene has CDR1 GTSNPN and CDR2 SVGIG (reference sequence). CDR3 length: 15 amino acids. CDR3 sequence: CAWSVKRQSNSPLHF. The CDR3 bases are TGTGCCTGGAGTGTAAAGCGACAGTCAAATTCCCCCCTCCACTTT.

The chain is built from TRBV19 and TRBJ1-4; a weak D match, TRBD1 (5 bases). V gave up 9 bases and J gave up 14 bases, with 19 bases separating them. Germline V gene sequence: CDR1 LNHDA, CDR2 SQIVND (reference sequence). This CDR3 has 12 residues. The CDR3 loop reads CASGWTRAGLFF. The CDR3 DNA reads TGTGCCAGCGGTTGGACCAGGGCCGGGCTGTTTTTT.

This clone was observed a single time. V and J are TRBV11-3 and TRBJ2-5, with 10 bases aligning to TRBD2. Germline-derived CDR1 and CDR2 are SGHNT and YENEEA. J lost 4 bases, V lost 2 bases, and 4 bases had no gene match. The CDR3 has 15 amino acids. The CDR3, as DNA: TGTGCCAGCAGCTTACTAGCGGGAGTGGGAGAGACCCAGTACTTC. Translation gives CASSLLAGVGETQYF.

The genes are TRBV7-3 and TRBJ2-7; D perhaps matches TRBD2 (5 bases). Germline V gene sequence: CDR1 SGHTA, CDR2 FQGTGA. V lost 6 bases and J 3 bases, leaving 18 bases between the germline ends. This CDR3 has 15 amino acids. CDR3 coding DNA: TGTGCCAGCAGTCCGACTATTTCTCCCTTCTACGAGCAGTACTTC. It encodes CASSPTISPFYEQYF.

V usage is TRBV7-2 and J usage is TRBJ1-2; no firm D call. Germline CDR1 and CDR2: SGHTA and FQGNSA. V shed 5 bases and J shed 2 bases, with 18 bases lying between them. The CDR3 loop spans 16 amino acids. CDR3 DNA sequence: TGTGCCAGCAGCCCCCGGCCGGGAAAAATAAACTATGGCTACACCTTC. Translation gives CASSPRPGKINYGYTF.

The rearrangement joins TRBV27 to TRBJ1-5; D call uncertain. CDR1 and CDR2 (germline): MNHEY, SMNVEV (reference sequence). V lost 3 bases, J lost 5 bases, and 8 bases lay in between. The CDR3 extends over 13 amino acids. This CDR3 reads CASSLTADQPQHF. Written as DNA, the CDR3 is TGTGCCAGCAGTTTGACGGCGGATCAGCCCCAGCATTTT.

The chain joins TRBV4-3 to TRBJ2-1; 8 bases map to TRBD2. Germline assignment: CDR1 LGHNA and CDR2 YSLEER. V lost 4 bases to trimming and J lost 0 bases; unmatched junction nucleotides: 11. CDR3 length: 18 amino acids. CDR3 amino acids: CASSPSLGLAGSYNEQFF. The CDR3 DNA sequence: TGCGCCAGCAGCCCCTCATTAGGGCTAGCGGGCTCCTACAATGAGCAGTTCTTC.

Turning to this clone: Sequence at one end of the junction differs from germline and may be a read error. Other DNA variants within this sample encode the same CDR3. The rearrangement joins TRBV7-9 to TRBJ1-6; D call uncertain. In germline, CDR1 is SEHNR, CDR2 FQNEAQ (reference sequence). This CDR3 has 17 residues. The CDR3 sequence is CASSLGVIAINNSPLHF. CDR3 nucleotide sequence: TGTGCCAGCAGCTTAGGCGTTATAGCGATAAACAATTCCCCCCTCCACTTT.

Details on this clone: The same CDR3 can be traced to other DNA sequences in this sample. This chain links TRBV5-4 with TRBJ1-6, with D tentatively TRBD1 (5 bases). Germline V gene data show CDR1 as SGHNT and CDR2 as YYREEE (reference sequence). Between the trimmed V and J ends, which lost 1 base and 0 bases, there was a span of 11 bases. The CDR3 totals 17 residues. The CDR3 region has the DNA TGTGCCAGCAGCTTGATTGGGGGAGGCTCCTATAATTCACCCCTCCACTTT. It is translated as CASSLIGGGSYNSPLHF. Drawing the rest from reference TRBV5-4 and TRBJ1-6, the complete variable domain is ETGVTQSPTHLIKTRGQQVTLRCSSQSGHNTVSWYQQALGQGPQFIFQYYREEENGRGNFPPRFSGLQFPNYSSELNVNALELDDSALYLCASSLIGGGSYNSPLHFGNGTRLTVT.

The CDR3 spells CASSLSTPETQYF. The CDR3 DNA reads as TGTGCCAGCAGCTTATCTACCCCGGAGACCCAGTACTTC. V gene TRBV7-9 combines with J gene TRBJ2-5; D gene unclear. V dropped 2 bases and J dropped 5 bases, with 9 bases sitting between them. The CDR3 runs 13 residues. Per the germline V gene, CDR1 is SEHNR and CDR2 is FQNEAQ (reference sequence).

The chain has TRBV30 and TRBJ2-7, with TRBD1 matching over 7 bases. The CDR3 has 14 residues. CDR1 GTSNPN and CDR2 SVGIG come from the germline V gene (reference sequence). Unmatched junction bases numbered 12, after V lost 2 bases and J lost 8 bases. The CDR3 sequence is CAWSRGGAIGQQYF. CDR3 DNA: TGTGCCTGGAGTAGAGGGGGCGCCATTGGTCAGCAGTACTTC.

V gene TRBV19 combines with J gene TRBJ2-6, with TRBD1 identical over 9 bases. Looked up from germline, CDR1 is LNHDA and CDR2 is SQIVND (reference sequence). J gave up 4 bases and V 5 bases, and 6 bases lay outside the gene matches. This CDR3 is 16 amino acids long. The CDR3: CASSQQGAPGANVLTF. In DNA, the CDR3 is TGTGCCAGTAGTCAACAGGGGGCGCCCGGGGCCAACGTCCTGACTTTC.

The chain carries TRBV5-5 and TRBJ2-7; possibly TRBD1 for D (6 bases). V was trimmed by 6 bases and J by 0 bases, leaving 13 bases between them. This CDR3 spans 14 amino acids. Germline-derived CDR1 and CDR2 are SGHKS and YYEKEE (reference sequence). The chain's CDR3 is CASTPRGSSYEQYF. The DNA of the CDR3 is TGTGCCAGCACCCCGAGGGGGAGCTCCTACGAGCAGTACTTC.

The chain's CDR3 is CASRDPHRATYEQYF. The CDR3 DNA follows: TGTGCCAGCAGGGACCCGCACAGGGCCACCTACGAGCAGTACTTC. The chain combines TRBV7-2 with TRBJ2-7; D may be TRBD1 (6 bases). There are 15 residues in the CDR3. V lost 6 bases and J 2 bases, leaving 17 bases between the germline ends. CDR1 and CDR2 (germline): SGHTA, FQGNSA.

CDR3 in DNA: TGCGCCAGCAGCCAAGATCTGGGAATGGGGGCTGGAGCCAAAAACATTCAGTACTTC. It codes for CASSQDLGMGAGAKNIQYF. V usage is TRBV4-1 and J usage is TRBJ2-4, with a weak D call TRBD1 (6 bases). The length of the CDR3 is 19 residues. Germline V gene lookup returns CDR1 MGHRA and CDR2 YSYEKL. V was shortened by 0 bases and J by 0 bases, with 18 bases between the two germline ends.

The CDR3 spells CASKKRGQGFAFNTEAFF. The CDR3 DNA reads as TGTGCCAGTAAAAAAAGGGGACAGGGGTTCGCGTTCAACACTGAAGCTTTCTTT. The chain has TRBV19 and TRBJ1-1; 10 nucleotides match TRBD1. Germline trimming cut 7 bases from V and 2 bases from J; bases unmatched to any gene: 16. Germline CDR1 is LNHDA and CDR2 is SQIVND (reference sequence). CDR3 length equals 18 residues.

The gene calls are TRBV10-3 and TRBJ1-5, with a weak D call TRBD1 (5 bases). The V and J ends lost 7 bases and 6 bases respectively, with 13 bases between them. Per the germline V gene, CDR1 is ENHRY and CDR2 is SYGVKD. The CDR3 spans 13 residues. CDR3 DNA sequence: TGTGCCATCACGGACGGGGGGAGTCAGCCCCAGCATTTT. Amino acid sequence: CAITDGGSQPQHF.

The gene calls are TRBV7-3 and TRBJ2-2, with 7 nucleotides matching TRBD1. The CDR3 is 13 amino acids. Germline trimming cut 4 bases from V and 5 bases from J; bases unmatched to any gene: 1. Germline CDR1 is SGHTA and CDR2 is FQGTGA. In nucleotides, the CDR3 is TGTGCCAGCAGCTCGACAGGGACCGGGGAGCTGTTTTTT. Amino acids: CASSSTGTGELFF.

The chain joins TRBV4-2 to TRBJ2-5; 10 bases are shared with TRBD2. The CDR3 runs to 18 residues. The ends lost 3 bases at V and 4 bases at J; junction bases unmatched: 14. Germline V CDR1 and CDR2: LGHNA, YNFKEQ. The CDR3 is CASSHRGSSGRGRETQYF. The CDR3 DNA sequence: TGTGCCAGCAGCCATAGGGGGTCTAGCGGGAGAGGTCGAGAGACCCAGTACTTC.